This T cell receptor (beta chain) was identified during a study of blood T cells in healthy people across ages. For the second PCR, which ran for about 6 to 11 cycles, a sample-barcoded 5' primer and a J-beta primer mix were used. TCRdb independently ran MiXCR on the 5' RACE reads; one entry per CDR3 protein. The table records around 710,000 distinct CDR3 sequences, roughly 47% of them present only once. This CDR3 is 15 amino acids long. The genes are TRBV12-3 or TRBV12-4 and TRBJ2-4; possibly TRBD1 or TRBD2 for D (6 bases each). TRBJ2-5 matches the DNA end more closely, so the J call is doubtful. The sequence was obtained from an older woman in good health. The specimen was blood. CDR3 residues: CASSLVGGLGETQYF. CDR3 coding DNA: TGTGCCAGCAGTTTAGTTGGGGGGCTGGGGGAGACCCAGTACTTC.